This T cell receptor beta chain was documented in a study of shared clonotypes between healthy human individuals. In the naive CD8 group, cells lacked CD45RO and were positively selected for CCR7, so terminally differentiated effector memory CD45RA+ cells were left out. The protocol was immunoSEQ multiplex PCR, while the TCRdb copy is restricted to in-frame clones and leaves out a portion. The table records around 600,000 clones, roughly 95% of them present only once. Trimming stripped 2 bases from V and 0 bases from J, with 16 bases between. The germline CDR1 and CDR2 sequences are MNHEY and SMNVEV (reference sequence). The CDR3 has 17 amino acids.

This receptor was identified in a woman aged 25 to 39 in good health. The sequenced material came from naive CD8+ T cells sorted from blood. The chain links TRBV27 to TRBJ1-2; no clear D. The CDR3 DNA reads TGTGCCAGCAGTTTACGATTTAGGGCAGAGGCTAACTATGGCTACACCTTC. Translation: CASSLRFRAEANYGYTF.